This record looks at one TCR beta chain sequence and its context. Its target is unknown. This specimen belongs to a study of T cell responses to AZD1222 COVID-19 vaccine. Broader study findings: Only 5 or 6 AZD1222 recipients were seropositive at baseline. Spike-wide vaccine-associated CD4 TCRs dominated at 160-218 and 743-854. In the spike-specific TCR repertoire, nearly half reportedly target unmutated variant regions. Rises in breadth and depth of Spike-specific TCRs came after two AZD1222 doses.

Germline V gene data show CDR1 as SGHTS and CDR2 as YDEGEE. The CDR3 consists of 16 residues. V gave up 9 bases and J gave up 0 bases; unmatched junction bases: 8. Assay used: immunoSEQ multiplex PCR; TCRdb lists only in-frame clones, some missing. The table shows about 67,000 clones, with 83% occurring only once. The source material was peripheral blood, sampled 28 days after the second AZD1222 dose. This clonotype originated in an adult who received the AZD1222 COVID-19 vaccine. The chain has TRBV5-8 and TRBJ2-6, with TRBD1 matching 8 bases. CDR3 sequence (DNA): TGTGCCAACGGACAGGGCACACTCTCTGGGGCCAACGTCCTGACTTTC. It specifies CANGQGTLSGANVLTF.